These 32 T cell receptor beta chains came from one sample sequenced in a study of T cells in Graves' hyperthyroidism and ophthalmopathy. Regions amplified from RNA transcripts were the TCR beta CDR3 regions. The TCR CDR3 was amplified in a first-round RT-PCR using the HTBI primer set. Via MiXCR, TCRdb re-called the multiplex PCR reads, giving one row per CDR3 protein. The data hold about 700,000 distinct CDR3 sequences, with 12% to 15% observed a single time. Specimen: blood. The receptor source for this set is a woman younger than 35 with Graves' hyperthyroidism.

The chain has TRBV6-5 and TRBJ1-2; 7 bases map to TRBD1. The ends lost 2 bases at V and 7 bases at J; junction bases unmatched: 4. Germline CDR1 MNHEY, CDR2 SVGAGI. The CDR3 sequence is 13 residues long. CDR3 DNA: TGTGCCAGCAGTTACGCAGACAGGGCTGGCTACACCTTC. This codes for CASSYADRAGYTF.

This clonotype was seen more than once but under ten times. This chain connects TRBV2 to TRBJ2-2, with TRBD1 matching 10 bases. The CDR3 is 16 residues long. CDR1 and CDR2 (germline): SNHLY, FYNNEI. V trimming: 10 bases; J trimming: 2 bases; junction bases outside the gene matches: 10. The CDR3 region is CAIDRGRIGNTGELFF. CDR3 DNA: TGTGCCATCGACAGGGGGCGGATAGGAAACACCGGGGAGCTGTTTTTT.

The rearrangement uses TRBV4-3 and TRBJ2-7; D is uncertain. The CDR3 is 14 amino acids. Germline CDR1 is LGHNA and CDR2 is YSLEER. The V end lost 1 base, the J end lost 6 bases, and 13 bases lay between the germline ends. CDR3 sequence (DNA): TGCGCCAGCAGCCAAGCCCGGCTCCGAGGCGAGCAGTACTTC. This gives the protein CASSQARLRGEQYF.

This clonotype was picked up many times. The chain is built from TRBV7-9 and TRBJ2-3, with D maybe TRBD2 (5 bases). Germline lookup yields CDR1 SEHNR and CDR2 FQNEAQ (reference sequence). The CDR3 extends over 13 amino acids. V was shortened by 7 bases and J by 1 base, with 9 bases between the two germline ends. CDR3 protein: CASKEVGTDTQYF. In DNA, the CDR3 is TGTGCCAGCAAGGAGGTCGGCACAGATACGCAGTATTTT.

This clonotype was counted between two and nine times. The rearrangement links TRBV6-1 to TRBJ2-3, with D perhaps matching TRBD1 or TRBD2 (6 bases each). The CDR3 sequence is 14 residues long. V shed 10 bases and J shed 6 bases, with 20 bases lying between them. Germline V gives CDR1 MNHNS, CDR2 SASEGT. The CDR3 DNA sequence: TGTGCCACCTCATCGGGGGCCTACGTGGATACGCAGTATTTT. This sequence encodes CATSSGAYVDTQYF.

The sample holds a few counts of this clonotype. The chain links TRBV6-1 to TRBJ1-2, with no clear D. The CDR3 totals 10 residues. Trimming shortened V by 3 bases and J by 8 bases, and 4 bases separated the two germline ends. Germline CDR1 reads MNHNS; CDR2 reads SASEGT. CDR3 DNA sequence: TGTGCCAGCAGTGACTGGGGCTACACCTTC. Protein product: CASSDWGYTF.

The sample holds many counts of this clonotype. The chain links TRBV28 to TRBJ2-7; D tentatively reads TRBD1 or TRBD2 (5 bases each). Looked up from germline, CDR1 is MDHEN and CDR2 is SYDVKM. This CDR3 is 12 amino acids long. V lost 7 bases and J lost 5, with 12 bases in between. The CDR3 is CASTGRTHEQYF. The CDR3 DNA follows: TGTGCCAGCACAGGGAGAACTCACGAGCAGTACTTC.

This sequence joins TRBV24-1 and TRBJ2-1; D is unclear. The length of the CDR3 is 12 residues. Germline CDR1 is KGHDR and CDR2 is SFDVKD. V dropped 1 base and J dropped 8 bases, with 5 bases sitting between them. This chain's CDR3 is CATSDFRDEQFF. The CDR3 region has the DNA TGTGCCACCAGTGATTTTAGGGATGAGCAGTTCTTC.

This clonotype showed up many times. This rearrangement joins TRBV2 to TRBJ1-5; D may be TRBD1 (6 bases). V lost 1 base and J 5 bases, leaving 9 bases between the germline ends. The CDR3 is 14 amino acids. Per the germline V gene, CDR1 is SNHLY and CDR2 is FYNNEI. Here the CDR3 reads CASSEEAGDQPQHF. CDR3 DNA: TGTGCCAGCAGTGAAGAGGCAGGGGATCAGCCCCAGCATTTT.

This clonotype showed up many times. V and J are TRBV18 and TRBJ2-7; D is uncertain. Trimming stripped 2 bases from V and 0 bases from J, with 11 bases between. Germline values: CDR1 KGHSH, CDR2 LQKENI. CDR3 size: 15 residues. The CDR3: CASSPVTALSYEQYF. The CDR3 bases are TGTGCCAGCTCACCAGTTACAGCGCTCTCCTACGAGCAGTACTTC.

CDR3: CATKQGLFLTEAFF. DNA for the CDR3: TGTGCGACGAAACAGGGACTTTTCCTAACTGAAGCTTTCTTT. The chain couples TRBV9 to TRBJ1-1, with D tentatively TRBD1 (6 bases). CDR3 length: 14 amino acids. Germline V gene lookup returns CDR1 SGDLS and CDR2 YYNGEE.

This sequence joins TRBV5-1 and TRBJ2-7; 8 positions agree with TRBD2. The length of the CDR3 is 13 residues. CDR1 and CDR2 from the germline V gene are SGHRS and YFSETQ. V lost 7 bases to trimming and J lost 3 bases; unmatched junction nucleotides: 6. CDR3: CASAREGLYEQYF. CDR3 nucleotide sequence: TGCGCCAGCGCACGGGAGGGGCTCTACGAGCAGTACTTC.

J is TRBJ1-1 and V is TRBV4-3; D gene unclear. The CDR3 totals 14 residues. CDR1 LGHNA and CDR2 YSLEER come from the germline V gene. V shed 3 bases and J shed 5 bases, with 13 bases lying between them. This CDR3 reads CASSQMGSGTEAFF. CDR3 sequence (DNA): TGCGCCAGCAGCCAGATGGGGTCTGGAACTGAAGCTTTCTTT.

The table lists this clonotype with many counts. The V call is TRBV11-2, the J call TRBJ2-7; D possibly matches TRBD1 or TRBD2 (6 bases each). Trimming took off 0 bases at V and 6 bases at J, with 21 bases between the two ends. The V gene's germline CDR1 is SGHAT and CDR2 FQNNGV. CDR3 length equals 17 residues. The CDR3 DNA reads TGTGCCAGCAGCTTAGATGTTTCGGGGGCAGTCTGGGGCGAGCAGTACTTC. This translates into CASSLDVSGAVWGEQYF.

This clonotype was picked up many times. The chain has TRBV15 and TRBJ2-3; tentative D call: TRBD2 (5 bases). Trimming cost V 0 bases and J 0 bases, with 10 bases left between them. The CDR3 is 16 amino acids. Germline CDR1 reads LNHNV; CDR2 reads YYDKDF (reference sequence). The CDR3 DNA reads TGTGCCACCAGCAGAGACGCAGCGGCTAGCACAGATACGCAGTATTTT. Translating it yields CATSRDAAASTDTQYF.

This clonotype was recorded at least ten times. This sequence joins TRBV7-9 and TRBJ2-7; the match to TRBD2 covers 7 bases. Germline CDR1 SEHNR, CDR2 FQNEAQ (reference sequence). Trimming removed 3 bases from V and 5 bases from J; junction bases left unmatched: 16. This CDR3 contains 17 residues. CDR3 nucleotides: TGTGCCAGCAGCTTTTTCCCCTTAAGGCGGGAGACCCACGAGCAGTACTTC. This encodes CASSFFPLRRETHEQYF.

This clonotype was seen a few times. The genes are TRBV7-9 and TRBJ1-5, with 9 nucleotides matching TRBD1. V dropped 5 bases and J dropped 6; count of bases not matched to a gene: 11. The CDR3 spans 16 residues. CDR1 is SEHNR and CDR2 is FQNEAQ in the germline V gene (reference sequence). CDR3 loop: CASSPEQGAFSQPQHF. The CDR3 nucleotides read TGTGCCAGCAGCCCCGAACAGGGGGCATTTTCTCAGCCCCAGCATTTT.

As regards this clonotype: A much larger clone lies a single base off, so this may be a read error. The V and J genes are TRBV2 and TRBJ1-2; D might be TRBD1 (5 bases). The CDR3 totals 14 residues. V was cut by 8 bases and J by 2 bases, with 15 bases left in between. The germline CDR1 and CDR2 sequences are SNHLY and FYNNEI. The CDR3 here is CASHYPGRNYGYTF. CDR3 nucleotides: TGTGCCAGCCACTACCCAGGGAGGAACTATGGCTACACCTTC.

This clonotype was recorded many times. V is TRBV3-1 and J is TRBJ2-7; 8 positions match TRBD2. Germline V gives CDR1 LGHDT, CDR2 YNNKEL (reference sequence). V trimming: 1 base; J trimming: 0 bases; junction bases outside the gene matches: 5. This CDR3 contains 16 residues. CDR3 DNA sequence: TGTGCCAGCAGCCAAGGGCAGCGGGAGAGCTCCTACGAGCAGTACTTC. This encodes CASSQGQRESSYEQYF.

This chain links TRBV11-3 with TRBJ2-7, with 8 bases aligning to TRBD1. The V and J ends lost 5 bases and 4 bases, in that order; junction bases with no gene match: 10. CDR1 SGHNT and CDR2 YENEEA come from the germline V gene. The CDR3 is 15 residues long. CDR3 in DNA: TGTGCCAGCAGCACGAGGACAGGGATAAAATACGAGCAGTACTTC. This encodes CASSTRTGIKYEQYF.

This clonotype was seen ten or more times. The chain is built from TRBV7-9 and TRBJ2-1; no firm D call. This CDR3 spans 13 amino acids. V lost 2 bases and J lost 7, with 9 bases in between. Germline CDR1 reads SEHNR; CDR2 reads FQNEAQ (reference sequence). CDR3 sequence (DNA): TGTGCCAGCAGCTTACAGCTACGTAATGAGCAGTTCTTC. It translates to CASSLQLRNEQFF.

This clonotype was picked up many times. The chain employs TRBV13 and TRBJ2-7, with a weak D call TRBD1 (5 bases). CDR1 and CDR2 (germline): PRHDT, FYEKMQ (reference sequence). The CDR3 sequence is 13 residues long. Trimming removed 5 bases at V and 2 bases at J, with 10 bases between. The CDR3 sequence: CASSVQATYEQYF. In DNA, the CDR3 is TGTGCCAGCAGCGTACAGGCGACCTACGAGCAGTACTTC.

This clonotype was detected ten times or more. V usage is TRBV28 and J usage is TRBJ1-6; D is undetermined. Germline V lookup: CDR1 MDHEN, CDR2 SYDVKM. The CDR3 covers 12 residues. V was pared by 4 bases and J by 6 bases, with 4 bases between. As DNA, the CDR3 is TGTGCCAGCAGTTCTGTTAATTCACCCCTCCACTTT. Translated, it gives CASSSVNSPLHF.

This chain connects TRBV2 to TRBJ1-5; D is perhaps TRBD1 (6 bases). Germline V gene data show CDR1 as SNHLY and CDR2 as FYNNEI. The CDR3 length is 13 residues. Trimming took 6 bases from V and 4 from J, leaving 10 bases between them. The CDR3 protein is CASRPQGNQPQHF. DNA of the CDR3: TGTGCCAGCAGGCCTCAGGGGAATCAGCCCCAGCATTTT.

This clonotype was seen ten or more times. The CDR3 nucleotides are TGTGCCACCAGTGATTTGGTCGGGGATACGCAGTATTTT. Its protein is CATSDLVGDTQYF. The chain has TRBV24-1 and TRBJ2-3; no clear D gene. Trimming pared 0 bases from V and 6 bases from J, leaving 6 bases between. The CDR3 totals 13 residues. Germline values: CDR1 KGHDR, CDR2 SFDVKD.

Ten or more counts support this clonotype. The CDR3 protein is CAWSQKYEQYF. CDR3 nucleotides: TGTGCCTGGAGTCAGAAATACGAGCAGTACTTC. The chain uses TRBV30 and TRBJ2-7; no firm D call. The CDR3 is made up of 11 amino acids. V shed 2 bases and J shed 4 bases, with 6 bases lying between them. Per germline, CDR1 GTSNPN and CDR2 SVGIG (reference sequence).

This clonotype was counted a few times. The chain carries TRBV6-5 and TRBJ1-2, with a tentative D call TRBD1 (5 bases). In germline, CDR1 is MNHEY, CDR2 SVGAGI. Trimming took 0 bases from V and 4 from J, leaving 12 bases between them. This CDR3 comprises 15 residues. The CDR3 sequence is CASSYSRDSRYGYTF. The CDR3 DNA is TGTGCCAGCAGTTACTCTCGAGACAGCCGCTATGGCTACACCTTC.

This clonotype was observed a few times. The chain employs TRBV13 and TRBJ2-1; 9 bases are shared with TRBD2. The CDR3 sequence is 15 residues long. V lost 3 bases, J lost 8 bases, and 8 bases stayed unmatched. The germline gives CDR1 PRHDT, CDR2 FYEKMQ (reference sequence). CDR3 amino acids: CASSFSSGRPDEQFF. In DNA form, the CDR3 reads TGTGCCAGCAGCTTCTCCAGCGGGAGGCCGGATGAGCAGTTCTTC.

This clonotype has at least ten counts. The CDR3 region is CSARMWVDYEQYF. Written as DNA, the CDR3 is TGCAGTGCTAGGATGTGGGTAGACTACGAGCAGTACTTC. This chain connects TRBV20-1 to TRBJ2-7; D is undetermined. The CDR3 covers 13 residues. The germline CDR1 and CDR2 sequences are DFQATT and SNEGSKA (reference sequence). V lost 3 bases and J 3 bases, leaving 12 bases between the germline ends.

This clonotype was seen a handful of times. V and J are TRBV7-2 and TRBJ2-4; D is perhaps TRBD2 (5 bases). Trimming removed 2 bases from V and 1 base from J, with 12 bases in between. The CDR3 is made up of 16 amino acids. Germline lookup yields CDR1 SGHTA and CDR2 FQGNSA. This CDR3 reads CASSLPGFRAKNIQYF. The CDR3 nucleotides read TGTGCCAGCAGCTTACCGGGGTTTCGGGCCAAAAACATTCAGTACTTC.

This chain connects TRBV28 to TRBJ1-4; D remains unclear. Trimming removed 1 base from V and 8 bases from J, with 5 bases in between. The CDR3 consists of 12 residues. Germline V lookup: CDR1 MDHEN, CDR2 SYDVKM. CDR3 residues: CASSLLREKLFF. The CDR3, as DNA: TGTGCCAGCAGTTTATTACGGGAAAAACTGTTTTTT.

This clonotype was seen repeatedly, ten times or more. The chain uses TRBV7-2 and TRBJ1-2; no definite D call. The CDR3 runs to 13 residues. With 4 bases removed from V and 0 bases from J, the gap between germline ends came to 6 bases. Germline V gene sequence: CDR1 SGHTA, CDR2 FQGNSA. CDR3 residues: CASSWTANYGYTF. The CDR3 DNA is TGTGCCAGCAGCTGGACTGCTAACTATGGCTACACCTTC.